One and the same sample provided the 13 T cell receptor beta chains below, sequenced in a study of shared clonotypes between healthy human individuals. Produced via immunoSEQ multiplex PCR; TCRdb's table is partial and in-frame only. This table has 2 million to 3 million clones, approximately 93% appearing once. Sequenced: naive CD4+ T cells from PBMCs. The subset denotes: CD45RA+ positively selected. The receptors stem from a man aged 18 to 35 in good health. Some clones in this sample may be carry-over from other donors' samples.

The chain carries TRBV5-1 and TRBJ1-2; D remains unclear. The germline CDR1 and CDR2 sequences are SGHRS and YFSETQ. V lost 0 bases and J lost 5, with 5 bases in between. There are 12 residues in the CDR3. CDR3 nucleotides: TGCGCCAGCAGCTTGGATTGGTATGGCTACACCTTC. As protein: CASSLDWYGYTF.

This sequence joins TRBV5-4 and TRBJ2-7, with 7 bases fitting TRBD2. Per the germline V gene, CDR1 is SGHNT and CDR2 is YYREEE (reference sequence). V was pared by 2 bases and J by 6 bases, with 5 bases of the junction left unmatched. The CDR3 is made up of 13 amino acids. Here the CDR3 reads CASSLAGRGEQYF. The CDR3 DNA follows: TGTGCCAGCAGCTTAGCGGGAAGAGGCGAGCAGTACTTC. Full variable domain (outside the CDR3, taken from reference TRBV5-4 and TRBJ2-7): ETGVTQSPTHLIKTRGQQVTLRCSSQSGHNTVSWYQQALGQGPQFIFQYYREEENGRGNFPPRFSGLQFPNYSSELNVNALELDDSALYLCASSLAGRGEQYFGPGTRLTVT.

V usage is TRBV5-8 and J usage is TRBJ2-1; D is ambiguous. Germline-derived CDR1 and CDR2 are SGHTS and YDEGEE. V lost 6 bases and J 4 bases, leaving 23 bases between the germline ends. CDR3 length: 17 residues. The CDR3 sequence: CASNFPRWTVRYNEQFF. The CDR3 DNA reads TGTGCCAGCAACTTCCCGCGATGGACGGTGAGATACAATGAGCAGTTCTTC.

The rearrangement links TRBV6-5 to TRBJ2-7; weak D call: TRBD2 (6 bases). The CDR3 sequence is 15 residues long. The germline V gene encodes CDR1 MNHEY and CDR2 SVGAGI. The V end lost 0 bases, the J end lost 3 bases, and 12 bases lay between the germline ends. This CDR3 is CASSYSREPLYEQYF. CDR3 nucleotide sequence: TGTGCCAGCAGTTACTCACGGGAGCCCCTCTACGAGCAGTACTTC.

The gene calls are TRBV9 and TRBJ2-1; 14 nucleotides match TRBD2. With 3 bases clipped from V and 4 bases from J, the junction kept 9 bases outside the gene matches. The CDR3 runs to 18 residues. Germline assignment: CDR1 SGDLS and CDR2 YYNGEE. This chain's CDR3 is CASSATSGRASAYNEQFF. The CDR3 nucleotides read TGTGCCAGCAGCGCGACTAGCGGGAGGGCCTCGGCTTACAATGAGCAGTTCTTC.

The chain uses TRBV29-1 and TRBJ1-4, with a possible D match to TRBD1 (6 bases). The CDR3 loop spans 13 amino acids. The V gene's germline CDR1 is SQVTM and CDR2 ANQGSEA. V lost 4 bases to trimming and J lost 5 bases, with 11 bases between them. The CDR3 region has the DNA TGCAGCGTTGGGGGCGGGGGCAATGAAAAACTGTTTTTT. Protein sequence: CSVGGGGNEKLFF.

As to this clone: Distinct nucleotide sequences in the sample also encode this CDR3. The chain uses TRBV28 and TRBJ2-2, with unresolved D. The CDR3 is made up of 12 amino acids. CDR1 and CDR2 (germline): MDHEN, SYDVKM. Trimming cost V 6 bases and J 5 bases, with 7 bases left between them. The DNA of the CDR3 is TGTGCCAGCAGCCTAAATACCGGGGAGCTGTTTTTT. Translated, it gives CASSLNTGELFF.

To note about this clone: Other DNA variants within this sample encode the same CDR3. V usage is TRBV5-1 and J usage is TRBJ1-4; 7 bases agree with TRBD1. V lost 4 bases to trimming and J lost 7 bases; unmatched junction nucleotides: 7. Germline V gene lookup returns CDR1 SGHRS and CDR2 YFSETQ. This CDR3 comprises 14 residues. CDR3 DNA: TGCGCCAGCAGCCTGAGGACAGGCGGTGAAAAACTGTTTTTT. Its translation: CASSLRTGGEKLFF.

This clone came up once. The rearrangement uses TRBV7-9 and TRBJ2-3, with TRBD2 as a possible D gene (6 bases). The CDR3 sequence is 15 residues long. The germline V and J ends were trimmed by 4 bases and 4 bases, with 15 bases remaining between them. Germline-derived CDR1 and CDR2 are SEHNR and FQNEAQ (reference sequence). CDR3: CASSSSGGRADTQYF. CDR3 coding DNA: TGTGCCAGCAGCTCATCCGGGGGTCGGGCAGATACGCAGTATTTT.

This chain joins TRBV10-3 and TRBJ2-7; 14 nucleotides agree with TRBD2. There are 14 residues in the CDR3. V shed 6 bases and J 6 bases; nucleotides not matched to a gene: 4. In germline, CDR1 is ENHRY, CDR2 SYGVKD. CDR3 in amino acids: CAIRGLAGVSEQYF. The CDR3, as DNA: TGTGCCATCAGGGGACTAGCGGGAGTATCCGAGCAGTACTTC.

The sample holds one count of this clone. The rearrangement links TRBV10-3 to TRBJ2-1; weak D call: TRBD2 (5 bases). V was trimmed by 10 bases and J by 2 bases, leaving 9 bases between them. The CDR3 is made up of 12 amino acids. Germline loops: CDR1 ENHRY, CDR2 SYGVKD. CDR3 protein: CASGLTYNEQFF. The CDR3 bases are TGTGCCAGCGGACTGACCTACAATGAGCAGTTCTTC.

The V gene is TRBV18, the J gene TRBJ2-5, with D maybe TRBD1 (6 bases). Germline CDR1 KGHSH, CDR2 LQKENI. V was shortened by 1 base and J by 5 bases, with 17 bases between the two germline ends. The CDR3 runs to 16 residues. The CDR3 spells CASSPLLGHQEETQYF. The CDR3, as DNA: TGTGCCAGCTCACCACTTTTGGGACACCAGGAGGAGACCCAGTACTTC.

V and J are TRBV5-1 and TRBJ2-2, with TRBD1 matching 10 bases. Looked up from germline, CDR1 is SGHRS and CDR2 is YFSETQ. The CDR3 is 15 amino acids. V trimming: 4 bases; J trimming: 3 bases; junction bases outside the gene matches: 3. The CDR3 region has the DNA TGCGCCAGCAGCGCCGGGACAGGGGACACCGGGGAGCTGTTTTTT. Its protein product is CASSAGTGDTGELFF.